The 18 T cell receptor beta chains listed next were all sequenced from one sample in a study of T cell responses to AZD1222 COVID-19 vaccine. This table comes from immunoSEQ multiplex PCR, and its TCRdb copy is limited to in-frame clones, with some not included. This sample has 200,000 or so clones, with 85% to 90% found just once. The sample was peripheral blood, taken on day 0 of AZD1222 vaccination. The receptors derive from an adult in good health.

V usage is TRBV25-1 and J usage is TRBJ1-3; D not resolved. CDR1 is MGHDK and CDR2 is SYGVNS in the germline V gene. The germline V and J ends were trimmed by 1 base and 0 bases, with 4 bases remaining between them. The CDR3 is 14 residues long. The CDR3 reads CASSESSSGNTIYF. The CDR3 nucleotides read TGTGCCAGCAGTGAATCGAGCTCTGGAAACACCATATATTTT.

The rearrangement uses TRBV27 and TRBJ1-5; the match to TRBD1 covers 8 bases. The CDR3 runs 17 residues. Germline trimming cut 4 bases from V and 4 bases from J; bases unmatched to any gene: 12. Germline V gene data show CDR1 as MNHEY and CDR2 as SMNVEV (reference sequence). Written as DNA, the CDR3 is TGTGCCAGCAGTTCCACCCCCGGGACAGGCCTTAATCAGCCCCAGCATTTT. This gives the protein CASSSTPGTGLNQPQHF.

This clone has just one count. The chain carries TRBV18 and TRBJ2-5; D ambiguous. Trimming stripped 0 bases from V and 1 base from J, with 9 bases between. The CDR3 runs 15 residues. Germline assignment: CDR1 KGHSH and CDR2 LQKENI. The CDR3 coding sequence is TGTGCCAGCTCACCACCTTCGGTCCCCCAAGAGACCCAGTACTTC. Translation gives CASSPPSVPQETQYF.

V and J are TRBV5-5 and TRBJ1-4; 7 bases map to TRBD1. In germline, CDR1 is SGHKS, CDR2 YYEKEE (reference sequence). CDR3 length equals 16 residues. J was trimmed by 8 bases and V by 4 bases; bases with no gene match: 14. The CDR3 reads CASSRDAGGMGEKLFF. The CDR3 DNA reads as TGTGCCAGCAGCCGAGATGCAGGGGGAATGGGAGAAAAACTGTTTTTT.

The chain recombines TRBV19 with TRBJ2-7; TRBD1 matches at 8 bases. CDR3 length equals 15 residues. J was trimmed by 4 bases and V by 2 bases; bases with no gene match: 7. Germline CDR1 LNHDA, CDR2 SQIVND (reference sequence). CDR3 bases: TGTGCCAGTAGTATACTTTCAGGGGGCAAGTACGAGCAGTACTTC. Translation: CASSILSGGKYEQYF.

The chain combines TRBV3-1 (or the pseudogene TRBV3-2) with TRBJ2-5; 10 bases line up with TRBD2. Germline values: CDR1 LGHDT, CDR2 YNNKEL (reference sequence). Trimming took 5 bases from V and 4 from J; bases not matched to a gene: 7. The CDR3 runs to 15 residues. The CDR3 reads CASSGAGGPSETQYF. DNA for the CDR3: TGTGCCAGCAGCGGAGCGGGGGGGCCTTCAGAGACCCAGTACTTC.

A single count supports this clone. The rearrangement links TRBV4-1 to TRBJ2-4, with D tentatively TRBD1 or TRBD2 (6 bases each). V was trimmed by 0 bases and J by 0 bases, leaving 27 bases between them. CDR3 size: 22 residues. From germline, CDR1 is MGHRA and CDR2 YSYEKL. CDR3 bases: TGCGCCAGCAGCCAAGAGAACCACACAGGGACGGTGGTCGGGGGAGCCAAAAACATTCAGTACTTC. It translates to CASSQENHTGTVVGGAKNIQYF.

This chain joins TRBV28 and TRBJ1-3; TRBD1 matches at 7 bases. The ends lost 2 bases at V and 0 bases at J; junction bases unmatched: 7. CDR3 length: 17 amino acids. Looked up from germline, CDR1 is MDHEN and CDR2 is SYDVKM. CDR3: CASSLPQTGDSGNTIYF. In nucleotides, the CDR3 is TGTGCCAGCAGTTTACCCCAAACAGGGGACTCTGGAAACACCATATATTTT.

V and J are TRBV3-1 (or the pseudogene TRBV3-2) and TRBJ2-7; unclear D gene. Per germline, CDR1 LGHDT and CDR2 YNNKEL (reference sequence). The CDR3 extends over 16 amino acids. Trimming took 0 bases from V and 1 from J, leaving 13 bases between them. CDR3 residues: CASSQDLGVSSYEQYF. The DNA of the CDR3 is TGTGCCAGCAGCCAAGATCTTGGCGTCAGTTCCTACGAGCAGTACTTC.

The chain recombines TRBV4-3 with TRBJ1-6; D is undetermined. Germline loops: CDR1 LGHNA, CDR2 YSLEER. The CDR3 is 15 residues long. The V and J ends lost 1 base and 7 bases respectively, with 11 bases between them. Here the CDR3 DNA reads TGCGCCAGCAGCCAAGCCGGGATCCCGAATTCACCCCTCCACTTT. This codes for CASSQAGIPNSPLHF.

The chain combines TRBV19 with TRBJ2-2; possibly TRBD2 for D (7 bases). The CDR3 is 14 amino acids. The V gene's germline CDR1 is LNHDA and CDR2 SQIVND (reference sequence). The CDR3 DNA follows: TGTGCTACCCGGGAGGACAGGAACACCGGGGAGCTGTTTTTT. It is translated as CATREDRNTGELFF.

The J gene is TRBJ2-5, the V gene TRBV30; D ambiguous. Trimming pared 5 bases from V and 1 base from J, leaving 11 bases between. The CDR3 has 13 amino acids. Germline loops: CDR1 GTSNPN, CDR2 SVGIG (reference sequence). CDR3 sequence (DNA): TGTGCCTGGGCCCCTGGTACCCAAGAGACCCAGTACTTC. It translates to CAWAPGTQETQYF. The full variable domain, rest sourced from reference TRBV30 and TRBJ2-5, is SQTIHQWPATLVQPVGSPLSLECTVEGTSNPNLYWYRQAAGRGLQLLFYSVGIGQISSEVPQNLSASRPQDRQFILSSKKLLLSDSGFYLCAWAPGTQETQYFGPGTRLLVL.

V usage is TRBV12-3 or TRBV12-4 and J usage is TRBJ2-3; D is unresolved. The CDR3 runs 12 residues. V lost 5 bases to trimming and J lost 2 bases, with 5 bases between them. The DNA of the CDR3 is TGTGCCAGCAGTACGATCACAGATACGCAGTATTTT. This codes for CASSTITDTQYF.

The V and J genes are TRBV30 and TRBJ2-7; D gene ambiguous. V was cut by 2 bases and J by 6 bases, with 11 bases left in between. This CDR3 contains 12 residues. Looked up from germline, CDR1 is GTSNPN and CDR2 is SVGIG (reference sequence). CDR3 sequence reads: CAWSRSLSEQYF. The CDR3 DNA is TGTGCCTGGAGTAGATCCCTTTCCGAGCAGTACTTC.

This clone was observed a handful of times. The chain employs TRBV4-2 and TRBJ1-4; tentatively, D is TRBD1 (5 bases). The CDR3 sequence is 15 residues long. Trimming shortened V by 4 bases and J by 5 bases, and 14 bases separated the two germline ends. Germline V CDR1 and CDR2: LGHNA, YNFKEQ. The CDR3 spells CASSPPGPTNEKLFF. The DNA of the CDR3 is TGTGCCAGCAGCCCGCCGGGACCGACGAATGAAAAACTGTTTTTT.

The chain joins TRBV6-5 to TRBJ1-2; D ambiguous. Germline assignment: CDR1 MNHEY and CDR2 SVGAGI. This CDR3 has 14 amino acids. Trimming stripped 4 bases from V and 8 bases from J, with 17 bases between. The CDR3 spells CASSLLETPRGYTF. The DNA for the CDR3 is TGTGCCAGCAGTTTGCTCGAGACCCCCCGCGGCTACACCTTC.

The J gene is TRBJ1-2, the V gene TRBV12-3 or TRBV12-4, with D possibly TRBD1 on 5 matching bases. V gave up 7 bases and J gave up 7 bases, with 13 bases separating them. The CDR3 is 12 amino acids. The CDR3 here is CASTQGRGGYTF. The DNA for the CDR3 is TGTGCCAGCACCCAAGGAAGGGGTGGCTACACCTTC.

In its sample, this clone was seen a few times. The CDR3 region is CAWSVTTTGTLNEQFF. The CDR3 bases are TGTGCCTGGAGTGTTACCACTACCGGGACTCTCAATGAGCAGTTCTTC. The chain combines TRBV30 with TRBJ2-1, with D perhaps matching TRBD2 (6 bases). This CDR3 has 16 amino acids. Trimming cost V 0 bases and J 6 bases, with 18 bases left between them. Germline CDR1 and CDR2: GTSNPN and SVGIG (reference sequence).